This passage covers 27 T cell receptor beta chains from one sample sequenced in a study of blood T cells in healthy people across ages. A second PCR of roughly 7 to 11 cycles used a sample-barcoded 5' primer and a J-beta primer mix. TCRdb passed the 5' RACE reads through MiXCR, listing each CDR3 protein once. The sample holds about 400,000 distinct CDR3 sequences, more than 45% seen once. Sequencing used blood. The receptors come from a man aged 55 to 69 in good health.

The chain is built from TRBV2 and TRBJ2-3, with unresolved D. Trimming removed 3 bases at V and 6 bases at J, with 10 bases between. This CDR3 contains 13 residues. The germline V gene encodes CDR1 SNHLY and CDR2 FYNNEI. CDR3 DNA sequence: TGTGCCAGCAGTGATTTGATGGGGGATACGCAGTATTTT. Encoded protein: CASSDLMGDTQYF.

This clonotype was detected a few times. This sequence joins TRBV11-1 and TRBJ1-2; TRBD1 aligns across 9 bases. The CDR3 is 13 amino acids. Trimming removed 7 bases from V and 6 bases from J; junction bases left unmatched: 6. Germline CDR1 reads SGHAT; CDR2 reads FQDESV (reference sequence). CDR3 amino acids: CASTDGTGNGYTF. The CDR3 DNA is TGTGCCAGCACCGACGGGACAGGGAATGGCTACACCTTC.

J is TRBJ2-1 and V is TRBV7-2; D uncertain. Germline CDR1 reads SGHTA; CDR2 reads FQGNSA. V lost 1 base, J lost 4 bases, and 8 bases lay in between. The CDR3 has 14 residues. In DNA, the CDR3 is TGTGCCAGCAGCTTAGGGCCAATTTACAATGAGCAGTTCTTC. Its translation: CASSLGPIYNEQFF. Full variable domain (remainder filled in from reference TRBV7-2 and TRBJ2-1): GAGVSQSPSNKVTEKGKDVELRCDPISGHTALYWYRQSLGQGLEFLIYFQGNSAPDKSGLPSDRFSAERTGGSVSTLTIQRTQQEDSAVYLCASSLGPIYNEQFFGPGTRLTVL.

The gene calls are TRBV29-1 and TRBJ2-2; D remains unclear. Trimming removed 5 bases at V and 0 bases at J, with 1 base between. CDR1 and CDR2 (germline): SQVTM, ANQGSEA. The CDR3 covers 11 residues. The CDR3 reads CSVTNTGELFF. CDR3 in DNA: TGCAGCGTTACGAACACCGGGGAGCTGTTTTTT.

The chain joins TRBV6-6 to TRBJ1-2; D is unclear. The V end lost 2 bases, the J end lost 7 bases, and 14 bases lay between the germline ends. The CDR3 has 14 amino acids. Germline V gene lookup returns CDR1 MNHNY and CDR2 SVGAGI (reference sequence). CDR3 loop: CASSYGQIPSGYTF. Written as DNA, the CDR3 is TGTGCCAGCAGTTACGGGCAGATCCCTTCTGGCTACACCTTC.

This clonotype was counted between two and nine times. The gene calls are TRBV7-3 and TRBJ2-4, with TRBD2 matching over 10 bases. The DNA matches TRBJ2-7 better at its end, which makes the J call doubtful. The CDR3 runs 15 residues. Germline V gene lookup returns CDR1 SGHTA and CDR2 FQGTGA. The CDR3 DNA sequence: TGTGCCAGCAGCTTAACGGCTAGCGGGAGATACGAGCAGTACTTC. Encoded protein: CASSLTASGRYEQYF.

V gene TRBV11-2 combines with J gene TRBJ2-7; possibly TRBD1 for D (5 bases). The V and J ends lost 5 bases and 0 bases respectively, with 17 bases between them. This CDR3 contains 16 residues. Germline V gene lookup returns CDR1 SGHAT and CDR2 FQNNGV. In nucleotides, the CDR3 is TGTGCCAGCAGCCCACGACAGTTTACCAGCTCCTACGAGCAGTACTTC. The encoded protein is CASSPRQFTSSYEQYF.

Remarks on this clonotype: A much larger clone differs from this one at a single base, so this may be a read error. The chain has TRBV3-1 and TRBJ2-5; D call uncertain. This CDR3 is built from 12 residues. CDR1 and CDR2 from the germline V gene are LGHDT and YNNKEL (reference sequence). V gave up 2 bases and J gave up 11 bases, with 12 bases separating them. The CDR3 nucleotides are TGTGCCAGCAGCCAACCCCCTAATGAGCAGTACTTC. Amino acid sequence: CASSQPPNEQYF.

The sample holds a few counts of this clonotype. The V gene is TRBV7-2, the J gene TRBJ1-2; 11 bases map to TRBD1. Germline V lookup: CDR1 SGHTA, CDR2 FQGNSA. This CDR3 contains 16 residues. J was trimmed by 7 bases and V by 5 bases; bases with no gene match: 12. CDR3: CASSVTGTGGFGGYTF. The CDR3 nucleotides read TGTGCCAGCAGCGTTACCGGGACAGGGGGTTTTGGTGGCTACACCTTC.

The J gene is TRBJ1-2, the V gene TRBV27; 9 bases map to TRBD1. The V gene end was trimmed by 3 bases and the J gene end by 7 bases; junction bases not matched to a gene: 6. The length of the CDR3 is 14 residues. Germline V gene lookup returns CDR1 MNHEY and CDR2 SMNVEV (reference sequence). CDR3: CASSFGTGHSGYTF. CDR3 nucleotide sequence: TGTGCCAGCAGTTTCGGGACAGGGCATAGTGGCTACACCTTC.

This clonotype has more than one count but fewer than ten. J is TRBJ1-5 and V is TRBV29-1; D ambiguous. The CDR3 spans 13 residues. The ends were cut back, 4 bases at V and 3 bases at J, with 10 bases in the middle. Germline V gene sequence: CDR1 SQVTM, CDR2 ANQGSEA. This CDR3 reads CSVVGGNNQPQHF. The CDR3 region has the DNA TGCAGCGTTGTTGGTGGGAACAATCAGCCCCAGCATTTT. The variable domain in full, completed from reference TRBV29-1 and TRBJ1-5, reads SAVISQKPSRDICQRGTSLTIQCQVDSQVTMMFWYRQQPGQSLTLIATANQGSEATYESGFVIDKFPISRPNLTFSTLTVSNMSPEDSSIYLCSVVGGNNQPQHFGDGTRLSIL.

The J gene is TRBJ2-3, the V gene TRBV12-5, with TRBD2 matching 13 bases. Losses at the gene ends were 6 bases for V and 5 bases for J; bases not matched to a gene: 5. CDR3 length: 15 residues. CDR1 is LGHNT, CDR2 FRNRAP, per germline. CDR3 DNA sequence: TGTGCTAGTGGCGCTGGGACTAGCGGGGTAGATACGCAGTATTTT. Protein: CASGAGTSGVDTQYF.

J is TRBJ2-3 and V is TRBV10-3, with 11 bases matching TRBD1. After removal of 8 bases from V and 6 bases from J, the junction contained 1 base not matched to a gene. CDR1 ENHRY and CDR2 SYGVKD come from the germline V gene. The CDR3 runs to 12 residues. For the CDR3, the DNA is TGTGCCATCGGACAGGGGGCCGATACGCAGTATTTT. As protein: CAIGQGADTQYF.

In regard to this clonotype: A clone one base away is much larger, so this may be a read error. For the CDR3, the DNA is TGTGCCAGCAGTTTTTATTTGGGGTTACTAAACTACGAGCAGTGCTTC. Translating it yields CASSFYLGLLNYEQCF. The rearrangement links TRBV28 to TRBJ2-1; unclear D gene. The CDR3 runs 16 residues. In germline, CDR1 is MDHEN, CDR2 SYDVKM.

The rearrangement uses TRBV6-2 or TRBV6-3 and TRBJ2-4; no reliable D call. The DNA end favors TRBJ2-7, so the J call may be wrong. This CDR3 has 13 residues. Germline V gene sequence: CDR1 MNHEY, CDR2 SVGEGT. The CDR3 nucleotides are TGTGCCAGCAGCTCTTCGGACGTTTACGAGCAGTACTTC. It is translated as CASSSSDVYEQYF.

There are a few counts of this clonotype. The CDR3 sequence: CASSHDPGGQAGGYTF. The CDR3 DNA sequence: TGTGCCAGCAGCCACGACCCCGGGGGACAGGCGGGTGGCTACACCTTC. The chain has TRBV4-2 and TRBJ1-2, with 8 positions matching TRBD1. In germline, CDR1 is LGHNA, CDR2 YNFKEQ. V lost 3 bases, J lost 7 bases, and 13 bases stayed unmatched. This CDR3 is 16 amino acids long.

The CDR3: CASRQPGQVNYGYTF. CDR3 DNA: TGTGCCAGCAGGCAACCGGGACAGGTTAACTATGGCTACACCTTC. V gene TRBV28 combines with J gene TRBJ1-2; TRBD1 matches at 8 bases. J was trimmed by 1 base and V by 6 bases; bases with no gene match: 7. Per germline, CDR1 MDHEN and CDR2 SYDVKM. The CDR3 totals 15 residues.

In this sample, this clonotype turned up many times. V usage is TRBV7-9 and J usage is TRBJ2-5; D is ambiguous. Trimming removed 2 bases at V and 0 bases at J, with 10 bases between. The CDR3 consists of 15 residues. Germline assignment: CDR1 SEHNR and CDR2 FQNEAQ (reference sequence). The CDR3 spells CASSLSGTNQETQYF. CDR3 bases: TGTGCCAGCAGCTTAAGTGGAACCAACCAAGAGACCCAGTACTTC.

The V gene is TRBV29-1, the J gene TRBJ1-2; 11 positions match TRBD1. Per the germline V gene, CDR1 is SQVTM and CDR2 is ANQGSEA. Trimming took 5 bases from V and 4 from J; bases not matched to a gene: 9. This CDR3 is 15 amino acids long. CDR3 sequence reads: CSVIPGTGGAYGYTF. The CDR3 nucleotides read TGCAGCGTTATTCCGGGGACAGGGGGGGCCTATGGCTACACCTTC.

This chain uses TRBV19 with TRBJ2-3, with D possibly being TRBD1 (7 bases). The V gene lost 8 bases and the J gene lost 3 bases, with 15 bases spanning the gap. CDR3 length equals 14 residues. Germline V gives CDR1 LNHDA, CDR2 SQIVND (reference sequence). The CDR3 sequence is CASEGAGTTDTQYF. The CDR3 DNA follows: TGTGCCAGTGAGGGGGCGGGGACTACAGATACGCAGTATTTT.

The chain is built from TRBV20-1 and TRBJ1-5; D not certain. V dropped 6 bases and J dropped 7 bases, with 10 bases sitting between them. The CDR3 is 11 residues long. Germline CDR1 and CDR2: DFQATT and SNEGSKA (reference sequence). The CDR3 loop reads CSARAGQPQHF. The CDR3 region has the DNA TGCAGTGCCCGAGCGGGGCAGCCCCAGCATTTT.

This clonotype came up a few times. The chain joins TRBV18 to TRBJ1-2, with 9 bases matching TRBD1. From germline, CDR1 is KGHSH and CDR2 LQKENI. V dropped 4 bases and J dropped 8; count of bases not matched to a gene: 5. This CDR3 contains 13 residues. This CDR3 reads CASSLGTGQGYTF. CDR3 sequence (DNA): TGTGCCAGCTCACTCGGGACAGGGCAGGGCTACACCTTC. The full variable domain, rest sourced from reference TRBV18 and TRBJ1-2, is NAGVMQNPRHLVRRRGQEARLRCSPMKGHSHVYWYRQLPEEGLKFMVYLQKENIIDESGMPKERFSAEFPKEGPSILRIQQVVRGDSAAYFCASSLGTGQGYTFGSGTRLTVV.

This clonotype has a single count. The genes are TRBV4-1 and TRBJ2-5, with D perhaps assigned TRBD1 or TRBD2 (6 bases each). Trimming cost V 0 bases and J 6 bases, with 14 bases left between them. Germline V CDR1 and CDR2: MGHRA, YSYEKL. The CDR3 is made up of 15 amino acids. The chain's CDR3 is CASSQDPGAEKTQYF. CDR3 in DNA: TGCGCCAGCAGCCAAGATCCGGGGGCCGAGAAGACCCAGTACTTC.

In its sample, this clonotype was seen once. The CDR3 DNA reads TGTGCCAGCAGTCCCCCCGGGGGTACTGGGGCCAACGTCCTGACTTTC. Translating it yields CASSPPGGTGANVLTF. V is TRBV12-3 or TRBV12-4 and J is TRBJ2-6; tentatively, D is TRBD2 (6 bases). There are 16 residues in the CDR3. V was cut by 5 bases and J by 2 bases, with 13 bases left in between.

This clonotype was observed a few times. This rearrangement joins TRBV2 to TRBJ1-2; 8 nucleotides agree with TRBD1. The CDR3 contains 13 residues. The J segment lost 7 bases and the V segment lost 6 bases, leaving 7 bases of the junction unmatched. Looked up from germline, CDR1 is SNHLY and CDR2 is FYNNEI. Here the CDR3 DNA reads TGTGCCAGCAGGTTGGACAGGGAAGGTGGCTACACCTTC. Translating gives CASRLDREGGYTF.

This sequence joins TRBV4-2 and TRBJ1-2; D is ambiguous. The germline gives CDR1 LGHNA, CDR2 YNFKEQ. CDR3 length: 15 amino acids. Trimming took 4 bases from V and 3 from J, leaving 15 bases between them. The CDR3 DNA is TGTGCCAGCAGCCGAAGCTTCAACGAACACTATGGCTACACCTTC. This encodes CASSRSFNEHYGYTF.

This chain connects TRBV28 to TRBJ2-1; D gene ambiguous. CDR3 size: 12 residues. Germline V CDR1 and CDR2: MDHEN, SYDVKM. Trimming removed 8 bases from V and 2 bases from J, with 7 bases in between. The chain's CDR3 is CASGVPYNEQFF. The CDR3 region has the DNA TGTGCCAGCGGGGTGCCCTACAATGAGCAGTTCTTC.